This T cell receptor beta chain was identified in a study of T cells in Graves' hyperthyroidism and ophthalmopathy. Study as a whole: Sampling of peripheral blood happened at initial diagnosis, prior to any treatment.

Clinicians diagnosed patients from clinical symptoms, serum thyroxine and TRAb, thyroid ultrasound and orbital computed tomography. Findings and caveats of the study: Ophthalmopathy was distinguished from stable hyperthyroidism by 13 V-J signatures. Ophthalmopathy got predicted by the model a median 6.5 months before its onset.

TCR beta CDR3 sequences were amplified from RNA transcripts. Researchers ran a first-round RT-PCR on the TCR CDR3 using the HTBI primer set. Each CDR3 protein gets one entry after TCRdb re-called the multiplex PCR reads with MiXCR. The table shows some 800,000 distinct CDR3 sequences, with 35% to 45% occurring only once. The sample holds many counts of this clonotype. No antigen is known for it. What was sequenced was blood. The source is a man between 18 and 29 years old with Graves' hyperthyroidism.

Here the CDR3 reads CASSVGMFTEAFF. DNA of the CDR3: TGTGCCAGCAGCGTAGGGATGTTCACTGAAGCTTTCTTT. The chain employs TRBV9 and TRBJ1-1, with unresolved D. CDR1 is SGDLS and CDR2 is YYNGEE in the germline V gene. The CDR3 sequence is 13 residues long. V lost 0 bases and J lost 4, with 7 bases in between.